Below, 30 T cell receptor beta chains from the same sample are listed, as sequenced in a study of blood T cell repertoires in COVID-19. Clones were sequenced by immunoSEQ multiplex PCR, and TCRdb holds only the in-frame ones, with some missing. This sample has approximately 230,000 clones, with more than 60% found just once. The sequenced sample consisted of peripheral blood. The receptors originated from a woman aged 40 to 49 with active or convalescent COVID-19.

J is TRBJ1-4 and V is TRBV2; D is unresolved. Germline values: CDR1 SNHLY, CDR2 FYNNEI. CDR3 length: 14 amino acids. V lost 6 bases, J lost 5 bases, and 13 bases lay in between. The CDR3: CASSRDPRNEKLFF. The CDR3 nucleotides read TGTGCCAGCAGCCGAGACCCGCGGAATGAAAAACTGTTTTTT. Full variable domain (remainder filled in from reference TRBV2 and TRBJ1-4): EPEVTQTPSHQVTQMGQEVILRCVPISNHLYFYWYRQILGQKVEFLVSFYNNEISEKSEIFDDQFSVERPDGSNFTLKIRSTKLEDSAMYFCASSRDPRNEKLFFGSGTQLSVL.

In this sample, this clone turned up a few times. DNA for the CDR3: TGTGCCAGCAGCTTACTGGCTGGACAGGGTCACGATGGCTACACCTTC. This sequence encodes CASSLLAGQGHDGYTF. The chain combines TRBV7-6 with TRBJ1-2, with 8 positions matching TRBD1. The germline V gene encodes CDR1 SGHVS and CDR2 FNYEAQ. With V trimmed by 2 bases and J by 6 bases, 11 bases remained unmatched. The CDR3 is 16 residues long. Supplemented by reference TRBV7-6 and TRBJ1-2, the full variable domain reads GAGVSQSPRYKVTKRGQDVALRCDPISGHVSLYWYRQALGQGPEFLTYFNYEAQQDKSGLPNDRFSAERPEGSISTLTIQRTEQRDSAMYRCASSLLAGQGHDGYTFGSGTRLTVV.

The V gene is TRBV27, the J gene TRBJ1-5; the D gene is possibly TRBD1 (6 bases). The germline V gene encodes CDR1 MNHEY and CDR2 SMNVEV (reference sequence). The V gene lost 4 bases and the J gene lost 0 bases, with 16 bases spanning the gap. This CDR3 has 17 amino acids. The CDR3 DNA reads TGTGCCAGCAGTTCTACAGGGCTACCATATAGCAATCAGCCCCAGCATTTT. Translated, it gives CASSSTGLPYSNQPQHF.

The CDR3, as DNA: TGTGCCAGTAGTATGGCCCATGTGGGCAATCAGCCCCAGCATTTT. This codes for CASSMAHVGNQPQHF. This sequence joins TRBV19 and TRBJ1-5; D not resolved. The V end lost 3 bases, the J end lost 2 bases, and 11 bases lay between the germline ends. Germline V gene data show CDR1 as LNHDA and CDR2 as SQIVND (reference sequence). This CDR3 has 15 amino acids.

The rearrangement uses TRBV11-3 and TRBJ2-2; the match to TRBD1 covers 7 bases. This CDR3 has 16 amino acids. Germline trimming cut 4 bases from V and 3 bases from J; bases unmatched to any gene: 8. From germline, CDR1 is SGHNT and CDR2 YENEEA. CDR3: CASSSPGQSHTGELFF. For the CDR3, the DNA is TGTGCCAGCAGCTCCCCGGGACAGTCACACACCGGGGAGCTGTTTTTT.

The CDR3: CALTGGGDEAFF. The CDR3 coding sequence is TGTGCCTTGACAGGGGGCGGGGATGAAGCTTTCTTT. The V gene is TRBV30, the J gene TRBJ1-1; 10 nucleotides agree with TRBD1. Looked up from germline, CDR1 is GTSNPN and CDR2 is SVGIG (reference sequence). The CDR3 consists of 12 residues. Trimming cost V 7 bases and J 7 bases; bases outside gene matches: 6. Using reference TRBV30 and TRBJ1-1 for the parts outside the CDR3, the full variable domain is SQTIHQWPATLVQPVGSPLSLECTVEGTSNPNLYWYRQAAGRGLQLLFYSVGIGQISSEVPQNLSASRPQDRQFILSSKKLLLSDSGFYLCALTGGGDEAFFGQGTRLTVV.

This chain uses TRBV5-1 with TRBJ1-4; the D gene is possibly TRBD1 (5 bases). The CDR3 has 16 amino acids. The germline V gene has CDR1 SGHRS and CDR2 YFSETQ. Between the trimmed V and J ends, which lost 4 bases and 6 bases, there was a span of 19 bases. CDR3: CASSRSLGGADEKLFF. The CDR3 DNA is TGCGCCAGCAGCCGCTCGTTGGGAGGGGCGGATGAAAAACTGTTTTTT. The variable domain in full, completed from reference TRBV5-1 and TRBJ1-4, reads KAGVTQTPRYLIKTRGQQVTLSCSPISGHRSVSWYQQTPGQGLQFLFEYFSETQRNKGNFPGRFSGRQFSNSRSEMNVSTLELGDSALYLCASSRSLGGADEKLFFGSGTQLSVL.

V usage is TRBV19 and J usage is TRBJ2-5; TRBD2 matches 13 bases. The CDR3 has 16 amino acids. Germline V gene data show CDR1 as LNHDA and CDR2 as SQIVND (reference sequence). V lost 5 bases to trimming and J lost 7 bases; unmatched junction nucleotides: 10. CDR3 sequence reads: CASSERGLAGPGTQYF. CDR3 sequence (DNA): TGTGCCAGTAGTGAAAGGGGACTAGCGGGGCCTGGGACCCAGTACTTC.

The V gene is TRBV28, the J gene TRBJ2-3, with D hard to call. This CDR3 comprises 12 residues. V was trimmed by 4 bases and J by 3 bases, leaving 5 bases between them. Germline V gene data show CDR1 as MDHEN and CDR2 as SYDVKM. The CDR3 loop reads CASSSRTDTQYF. The CDR3 DNA sequence: TGTGCCAGCAGTTCCAGGACAGATACGCAGTATTTT.

As regards this clone: The germline gene is not matched at one end of the junction; a read error may be the cause. V and J are TRBV5-1 and TRBJ2-3; TRBD2 aligns across 9 bases. The CDR3 contains 15 residues. Per the germline V gene, CDR1 is SGHRS and CDR2 is YFSETQ. CDR3 amino acids: CPSSLDAGGRGTQYF. The DNA of the CDR3 is TGCCCCAGCAGCTTGGATGCGGGGGGGCGGGGTACGCAGTATTTT.

V is TRBV14 and J is TRBJ1-4; a possible D gene is TRBD1 (6 bases). V lost 1 base, J lost 5 bases, and 11 bases lay in between. Germline-derived CDR1 and CDR2 are SGHDN and FVKESK. This CDR3 has 15 amino acids. CDR3 nucleotides: TGTGCCAGCAGCCAAGGAAGGACAGAGAATGAAAAACTGTTTTTT. Encoded protein: CASSQGRTENEKLFF.

The CDR3 spells CASSLNRRGRAFF. DNA of the CDR3: TGTGCCAGCAGTTTAAATCGTCGAGGGAGGGCTTTCTTT. The gene calls are TRBV27 and TRBJ1-1; no reliable D call. This CDR3 contains 13 residues. V was trimmed by 2 bases and J by 11 bases, leaving 15 bases between them. The germline V gene has CDR1 MNHEY and CDR2 SMNVEV (reference sequence).

V is TRBV4-2 and J is TRBJ1-4; 7 bases match TRBD1. Germline-derived CDR1 and CDR2 are LGHNA and YNFKEQ. The CDR3 sequence is 14 residues long. Losses at the gene ends were 4 bases for V and 5 bases for J; bases not matched to a gene: 4. CDR3 sequence reads: CASSRDRRNEKLFF. CDR3 DNA sequence: TGTGCCAGCAGCCGGGACAGAAGAAATGAAAAACTGTTTTTT.

This chain links TRBV15 with TRBJ2-2; the D gene is possibly TRBD1 (5 bases). Germline lookup yields CDR1 LNHNV and CDR2 YYDKDF (reference sequence). V gave up 3 bases and J gave up 0 bases, with 11 bases separating them. This CDR3 region has 16 residues. This CDR3 is CATSSRRQTNTGELFF. The CDR3 bases are TGTGCCACCAGCAGTAGGAGACAGACGAACACCGGGGAGCTGTTTTTT.

The CDR3 spells CASSPRDRLNSPLHF. The DNA for the CDR3 is TGCGCCAGCAGCCCGCGGGACAGGCTCAATTCACCCCTCCACTTT. The chain joins TRBV5-1 to TRBJ1-6; 8 bases are shared with TRBD1. The CDR3 has 15 amino acids. V trimming: 4 bases; J trimming: 7 bases; junction bases outside the gene matches: 7. CDR1 SGHRS and CDR2 YFSETQ come from the germline V gene.

The rearrangement links TRBV28 to TRBJ2-1; 7 nucleotides agree with TRBD2. The J segment lost 7 bases and the V segment lost 8 bases, leaving 8 bases of the junction unmatched. Germline assignment: CDR1 MDHEN and CDR2 SYDVKM. The CDR3 runs to 13 residues. CDR3 sequence reads: CASGGDVSNEQFF. CDR3 coding DNA: TGTGCCAGCGGGGGGGATGTGTCGAATGAGCAGTTCTTC. The variable domain in full, completed from reference TRBV28 and TRBJ2-1, reads DVKVTQSSRYLVKRTGEKVFLECVQDMDHENMFWYRQDPGLGLRLIYFSYDVKMKEKGDIPEGYSVSREKKERFSLILESASTNQTSMYLCASGGDVSNEQFFGPGTRLTVL.

As DNA, the CDR3 is TGTGCCAGCAGAACCTTAGGGGGCGCGTCTGGAAACACCATATATTTT. Its translation is CASRTLGGASGNTIYF. The chain employs TRBV27 and TRBJ1-3; 7 bases match TRBD1. The CDR3 extends over 16 amino acids. V gave up 6 bases and J gave up 1 base; unmatched junction bases: 9. The germline gives CDR1 MNHEY, CDR2 SMNVEV (reference sequence).

The gene calls are TRBV2 and TRBJ1-4, with unresolved D. CDR1 and CDR2 from the germline V gene are SNHLY and FYNNEI. The V and J ends lost 7 bases and 4 bases respectively, with 4 bases between them. The CDR3 consists of 11 residues. The CDR3 here is CASTFNEKLFF. The CDR3 DNA sequence: TGTGCCAGCACATTTAATGAAAAACTGTTTTTT.

J is TRBJ1-1 and V is TRBV28, with 7 bases identical to TRBD1. Germline CDR1 reads MDHEN; CDR2 reads SYDVKM. The trim removed 4 bases at V and 5 bases at J, leaving 4 bases unmatched. The CDR3 contains 13 residues. The CDR3 is CASSYRGRTEAFF. The CDR3 DNA sequence: TGTGCCAGCAGTTACAGGGGTAGGACTGAAGCTTTCTTT.

The chain has TRBV19 and TRBJ1-5; D might be TRBD1 (6 bases). Trimming stripped 7 bases from V and 0 bases from J, with 13 bases between. The CDR3 runs 15 residues. CDR1 and CDR2 (germline): LNHDA, SQIVND (reference sequence). The CDR3 reads CASIPAGASNQPQHF. The CDR3 region has the DNA TGTGCCAGTATCCCCGCGGGGGCTAGCAATCAGCCCCAGCATTTT.

The chain joins TRBV5-6 to TRBJ2-2; no firm D call. The V and J ends lost 4 bases and 6 bases respectively, with 10 bases between them. Per the germline V gene, CDR1 is SGHDT and CDR2 is YYEEEE. This CDR3 region has 13 residues. This chain's CDR3 is CASSKAQAGELFF. CDR3 DNA: TGTGCCAGCAGCAAAGCTCAGGCCGGGGAGCTGTTTTTT.

The chain links TRBV29-1 to TRBJ1-1, with TRBD1 matching 7 bases. V lost 7 bases, J lost 3 bases, and 8 bases stayed unmatched. Germline lookup yields CDR1 SQVTM and CDR2 ANQGSEA. The length of the CDR3 is 13 residues. CDR3 sequence (DNA): TGCAGCGCCGCTTCAGGGGGTGACACTGAAGCTTTCTTT. As protein: CSAASGGDTEAFF.

This chain joins TRBV11-2 and TRBJ2-2; the match to TRBD1 covers 11 bases. The J segment lost 7 bases and the V segment lost 4 bases, leaving 11 bases of the junction unmatched. The CDR3 is 17 residues long. Looked up from germline, CDR1 is SGHAT and CDR2 is FQNNGV. The DNA of the CDR3 is TGTGCCAGCAGCTCCTACGGACAGGGGGCTAATGTCGGGGAGCTGTTTTTT. Translated, it gives CASSSYGQGANVGELFF.

CDR3: CASSINGGTETQYF. The CDR3 DNA follows: TGTGCCAGTAGTATAAATGGCGGGACAGAGACCCAGTACTTC. V usage is TRBV19 and J usage is TRBJ2-5; D might be TRBD2 (6 bases). Germline V lookup: CDR1 LNHDA, CDR2 SQIVND (reference sequence). The V and J ends lost 2 bases and 4 bases respectively, with 11 bases between them. This CDR3 contains 14 residues.

The chain is built from TRBV4-1 and TRBJ2-3, with a tentative D call TRBD2 (5 bases). The CDR3 consists of 17 residues. V lost 0 bases and J lost 0, with 13 bases in between. Germline V gene sequence: CDR1 MGHRA, CDR2 YSYEKL. The CDR3 here is CASSQEATGGSTDTQYF. The CDR3 nucleotides are TGCGCCAGCAGCCAAGAGGCCACTGGCGGGAGCACAGATACGCAGTATTTT.

The table lists this clone with a few counts. The gene calls are TRBV19 and TRBJ1-4; 7 nucleotides agree with TRBD1. Trimming removed 7 bases from V and 7 bases from J; junction bases left unmatched: 6. Germline CDR1 is LNHDA and CDR2 is SQIVND (reference sequence). The CDR3 runs 13 residues. The CDR3 region is CASTDRRVEKLFF. The CDR3 region has the DNA TGTGCCAGTACGGACAGGCGGGTTGAAAAACTGTTTTTT.

This clone was seen a few times. V gene TRBV6-2 or TRBV6-3 combines with J gene TRBJ1-5; no firm D call. This CDR3 has 15 residues. Germline CDR1 reads MNHEY; CDR2 reads SVGEGT. The germline V and J ends were trimmed by 5 bases and 2 bases, with 13 bases remaining between them. The CDR3 sequence is CASSLVSQGNQPQHF. CDR3 bases: TGTGCCAGCAGTCTTGTCTCGCAGGGCAATCAGCCCCAGCATTTT.

This chain uses TRBV7-9 with TRBJ1-4, with TRBD1 identical over 11 bases. CDR1 SEHNR and CDR2 FQNEAQ come from the germline V gene (reference sequence). V shed 3 bases, J shed 8 bases, and the junction held 5 bases outside the gene matches. This CDR3 is 15 amino acids long. The CDR3 spells CASSFGGQGGEKLFF. In DNA, the CDR3 is TGTGCCAGCAGCTTTGGGGGACAGGGGGGAGAAAAACTGTTTTTT.

This clone was found a few times. CDR3: CASSPRGVAGELFF. CDR3 coding DNA: TGTGCCAGCAGCCCCCGGGGAGTGGCCGGGGAGCTGTTTTTT. The chain combines TRBV7-8 with TRBJ2-2; perhaps TRBD2 as D (5 bases). The germline CDR1 and CDR2 sequences are SGHVS and FQNEAQ. The CDR3 is made up of 14 amino acids. V was cut by 5 bases and J by 6 bases, with 13 bases left in between.

The chain couples TRBV6-5 to TRBJ2-5, with 7 bases matching TRBD2. Germline CDR1 and CDR2: MNHEY and SVGAGI. The ends lost 7 bases at V and 4 bases at J; junction bases unmatched: 12. CDR3 length: 15 residues. CDR3 amino acids: CASNPLYGGLETQYF. DNA of the CDR3: TGTGCCAGCAATCCTCTCTACGGGGGGTTAGAGACCCAGTACTTC.